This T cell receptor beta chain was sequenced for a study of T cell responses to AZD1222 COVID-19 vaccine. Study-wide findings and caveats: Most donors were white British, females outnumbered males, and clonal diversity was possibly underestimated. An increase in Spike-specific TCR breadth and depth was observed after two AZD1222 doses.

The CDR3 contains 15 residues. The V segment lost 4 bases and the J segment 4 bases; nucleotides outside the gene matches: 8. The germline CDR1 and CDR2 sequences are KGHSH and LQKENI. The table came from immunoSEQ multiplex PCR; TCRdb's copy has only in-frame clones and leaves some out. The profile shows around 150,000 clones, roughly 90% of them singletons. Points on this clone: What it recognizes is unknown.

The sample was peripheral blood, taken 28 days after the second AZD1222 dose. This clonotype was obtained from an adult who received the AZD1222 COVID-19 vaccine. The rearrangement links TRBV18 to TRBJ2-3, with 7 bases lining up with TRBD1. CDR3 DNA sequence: TGTGCCAGCTCACGCCGGGCAGGGGGTCCAGATACGCAGTATTTT. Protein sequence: CASSRRAGGPDTQYF.